The next 15 T cell receptor beta chains were all read from a single sample in a study of technical replicates of blood from a handful of donors (dated by TCRdb to 2017 to 2019). The library was made by the immunoSEQ multiplex PCR assay. The clones in this table, taken by TCRdb from immuneACCESS, are in-frame only. Not every clone is retained; where verified, under half of the shortfall comes from an unresolved V gene, and the cause of the rest is unknown. The sample data list about 70,000 clones, and around 96% of these were observed just once. The biggest ten clones account for 0.3% to 0.45% of the sample. The sample was T cells isolated from PBMCs. The receptor source for this set is a human donor in good health.

V and J are TRBV4-1 and TRBJ1-2; perhaps TRBD1 as D (6 bases). Germline-derived CDR1 and CDR2 are MGHRA and YSYEKL. The CDR3 runs to 13 residues. Trimming shortened V by 4 bases and J by 7 bases, and 13 bases separated the two germline ends. CDR3 DNA: TGCGCCAGCAGCCGGGCAGGGGAATTTGGCTACACCTTC. Translation: CASSRAGEFGYTF.

This chain uses TRBV29-1 with TRBJ2-7, with 10 bases identical to TRBD1. Germline V gene sequence: CDR1 SQVTM, CDR2 ANQGSEA. This CDR3 spans 11 amino acids. Trimming took 7 bases from V and 6 from J; bases not matched to a gene: 3. The CDR3 sequence: CSAGDRGEQYF. CDR3 nucleotides: TGCAGCGCTGGGGACAGGGGCGAGCAGTACTTC.

This clone was found once. V usage is TRBV19 and J usage is TRBJ1-2, with 8 bases fitting TRBD1. Germline CDR1 and CDR2: LNHDA and SQIVND (reference sequence). Unmatched junction bases numbered 10, after V lost 5 bases and J lost 8 bases. The CDR3 sequence is 14 residues long. CDR3 sequence reads: CASSAGQGERGYTF. The CDR3 DNA is TGTGCCAGTAGTGCCGGACAGGGAGAGCGGGGCTACACCTTC.

The chain links TRBV19 to TRBJ2-7; 10 bases fit TRBD2. The J segment lost 5 bases and the V segment lost 1 base, leaving 5 bases of the junction unmatched. Germline CDR1 reads LNHDA; CDR2 reads SQIVND (reference sequence). The CDR3 is made up of 15 amino acids. The CDR3 region has the DNA TGTGCCAGTAGTATAGTGGCTAGCGGGAGCCACGAGCAGTACTTC. This encodes CASSIVASGSHEQYF.

The chain employs TRBV5-1 and TRBJ1-1; the match to TRBD1 covers 8 bases. Germline V gene lookup returns CDR1 SGHRS and CDR2 YFSETQ. V lost 0 bases, J lost 1 base, and 11 bases stayed unmatched. The CDR3 runs 18 residues. The CDR3 region is CASSLEQGVIIGNTEAFF. As DNA, the CDR3 is TGCGCCAGCAGCTTGGAACAGGGGGTTATTATCGGGAACACTGAAGCTTTCTTT.

This clone appeared once. CDR3 bases: TGTGCCAGCAGCTCCCTACAGGGGAATACTATAAACTATGGCTACACCTTC. The encoded protein is CASSSLQGNTINYGYTF. The chain has TRBV7-2 and TRBJ1-2; 7 bases are a match to TRBD1. V shed 4 bases and J 2 bases; nucleotides not matched to a gene: 13. Germline loops: CDR1 SGHTA, CDR2 FQGNSA. This CDR3 has 17 amino acids.

This clone was seen only once. The genes are TRBV5-6 and TRBJ1-3; 7 bases are a match to TRBD1. This CDR3 region has 16 residues. Germline CDR1 and CDR2: SGHDT and YYEEEE. V dropped 0 bases and J dropped 4; count of bases not matched to a gene: 7. The CDR3: CASSLVRQGSGNTIYF. The CDR3, as DNA: TGTGCCAGCAGCTTGGTGAGACAGGGATCGGGAAACACCATATATTTT.

This chain links TRBV4-1 with TRBJ2-4; D unresolved. The CDR3 runs to 14 residues. The ends were cut back, 0 bases at V and 6 bases at J, with 9 bases in the middle. CDR1 is MGHRA, CDR2 YSYEKL, per germline. CDR3 nucleotides: TGCGCCAGCAGCCAAGATTCCAGGATAAACATTCAGTACTTC. This codes for CASSQDSRINIQYF.

V gene TRBV6-4 combines with J gene TRBJ2-2; 10 positions match TRBD2. CDR3 length: 13 residues. Germline CDR1 is MRHNA and CDR2 is SNTAGT. Trimming removed 7 bases from V and 4 bases from J; junction bases left unmatched: 0. As DNA, the CDR3 is TGTGCCAGCACTAGCGGGAGCACCGGGGAGCTGTTTTTT. Protein sequence: CASTSGSTGELFF.

The rearrangement uses TRBV5-6 and TRBJ1-3, with D unresolved. V lost 4 bases and J lost 8, with 13 bases in between. Germline lookup yields CDR1 SGHDT and CDR2 YYEEEE. The CDR3 has 13 amino acids. CDR3 sequence reads: CASSLGWADTIYF. DNA for the CDR3: TGTGCCAGCAGCCTCGGTTGGGCCGACACCATATATTTT.

The rearrangement links TRBV5-1 to TRBJ2-1; weak D call: TRBD2 (6 bases). Per germline, CDR1 SGHRS and CDR2 YFSETQ. There are 14 residues in the CDR3. Trimming took 4 bases from V and 6 from J, leaving 14 bases between them. This chain's CDR3 is CASSLSSAGNEQFF. CDR3 nucleotides: TGCGCCAGCAGCCTGTCTAGCGCGGGCAATGAGCAGTTCTTC.

This chain uses TRBV15 with TRBJ1-1; TRBD1 matches 7 bases. Germline CDR1 is LNHNV and CDR2 is YYDKDF (reference sequence). The CDR3 is made up of 14 amino acids. The junction had 6 bases not matched to a gene; V was cut back by 5 bases and J by 3 bases. This chain's CDR3 is CATSVTTGYTEAFF. CDR3 nucleotide sequence: TGTGCCACCAGCGTTACGACAGGGTACACTGAAGCTTTCTTT.

The rearrangement uses TRBV11-2 and TRBJ2-5, with D unresolved. CDR1 and CDR2 from the germline V gene are SGHAT and FQNNGV. Trimming removed 1 base from V and 1 base from J, with 4 bases in between. The CDR3 contains 13 residues. The CDR3 spells CASSLGAQETQYF. The DNA for the CDR3 is TGTGCCAGCAGCTTAGGGGCCCAAGAGACCCAGTACTTC.

This chain joins TRBV6-5 and TRBJ1-1, with TRBD1 identical over 10 bases. After removal of 8 bases from V and 3 bases from J, the junction contained 6 bases not matched to a gene. Germline CDR1 MNHEY, CDR2 SVGAGI. The CDR3 spans 14 residues. The CDR3 nucleotides read TGTGCCAGCCTCCGAGGGACAGGGGACACTGAAGCTTTCTTT. Residues: CASLRGTGDTEAFF.

The chain uses TRBV30 and TRBJ1-5; 8 bases fit TRBD1. The CDR3 consists of 16 residues. The ends lost 2 bases at V and 2 bases at J; junction bases unmatched: 8. Germline CDR1 GTSNPN, CDR2 SVGIG (reference sequence). CDR3 nucleotide sequence: TGTGCCTGGAGTCTTTACAGGGGGGTGGGCAATCAGCCCCAGCATTTT. As protein: CAWSLYRGVGNQPQHF. Using reference TRBV30 and TRBJ1-5 for the parts outside the CDR3, the full variable domain is SQTIHQWPATLVQPVGSPLSLECTVEGTSNPNLYWYRQAAGRGLQLLFYSVGIGQISSEVPQNLSASRPQDRQFILSSKKLLLSDSGFYLCAWSLYRGVGNQPQHFGDGTRLSIL.